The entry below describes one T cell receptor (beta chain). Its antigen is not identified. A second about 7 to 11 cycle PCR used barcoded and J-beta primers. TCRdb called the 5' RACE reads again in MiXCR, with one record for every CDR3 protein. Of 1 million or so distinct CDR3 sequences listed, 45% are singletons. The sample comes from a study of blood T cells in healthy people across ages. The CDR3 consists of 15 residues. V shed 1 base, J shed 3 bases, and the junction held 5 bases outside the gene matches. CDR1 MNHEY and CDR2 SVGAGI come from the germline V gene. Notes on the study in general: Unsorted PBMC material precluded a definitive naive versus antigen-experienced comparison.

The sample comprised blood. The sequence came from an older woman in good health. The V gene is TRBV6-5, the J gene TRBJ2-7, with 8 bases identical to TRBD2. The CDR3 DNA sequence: TGTGCCAGCAGTTACTTTATTAGCGGGAACTACGAGCAGTACTTC. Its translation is CASSYFISGNYEQYF.